In this sample, the clone carrying this T cell receptor beta chain turned up many times. Its antigen is undetermined. The sample belongs to a study of T cells after yellow fever vaccination. Study-wide findings and caveats: A minor fraction of clonotypes spanned both CD4 and CD8 compartments.

TCRdb reprocessed the 5' RACE reads via MiXCR and lists one record per CDR3 protein. The sample shows about 130,000 distinct CDR3 sequences, roughly 6.7% of them seen only once. V was shortened by 4 bases and J by 2 bases, with 8 bases between the two germline ends. This CDR3 contains 13 residues. Germline CDR1 SGHAT, CDR2 FQNNGV. This chain connects TRBV11-2 to TRBJ1-1, with TRBD1 as a possible D gene (6 bases). Sequencing was performed on CD4+ T cells sorted from PBMCs, taken 9 to 10 days after the first yellow fever vaccination. This clonotype was obtained from a young man who received the YFV17D yellow fever vaccine. CDR3 in amino acids: CASSYRVNTEAFF. The CDR3 nucleotides read TGTGCCAGCAGCTACAGGGTTAACACTGAAGCTTTCTTT. The whole variable domain, filled in from reference TRBV11-2 and TRBJ1-1, reads EAGVAQSPRYKIIEKRQSVAFWCNPISGHATLYWYQQILGQGPKLLIQFQNNGVVDDSQLPKDRFSAERLKGVDSTLKIQPAKLEDSAVYLCASSYRVNTEAFFGQGTRLTVV.